This T cell receptor beta chain was retrieved from a study of blood T cell repertoires in COVID-19. TCRdb's table, derived via immunoSEQ multiplex PCR, lists solely in-frame clones and lacks some. The sample comprises some 150,000 clones, about 86% of which are singletons, and 3.7% rests with the top ten. This receptor was identified in a young man with active or convalescent COVID-19. Sequences were obtained from peripheral blood.

The CDR3 nucleotides read TGTGCCACCAGTGATCGAACAGGGTTGAACACTGAAGCTTTCTTT. It encodes CATSDRTGLNTEAFF. This sequence joins TRBV24-1 and TRBJ1-1, with D possibly matching TRBD1 (6 bases). The germline V gene encodes CDR1 KGHDR and CDR2 SFDVKD. V was cut by 3 bases and J by 0 bases, with 10 bases left in between. The CDR3 spans 15 residues.